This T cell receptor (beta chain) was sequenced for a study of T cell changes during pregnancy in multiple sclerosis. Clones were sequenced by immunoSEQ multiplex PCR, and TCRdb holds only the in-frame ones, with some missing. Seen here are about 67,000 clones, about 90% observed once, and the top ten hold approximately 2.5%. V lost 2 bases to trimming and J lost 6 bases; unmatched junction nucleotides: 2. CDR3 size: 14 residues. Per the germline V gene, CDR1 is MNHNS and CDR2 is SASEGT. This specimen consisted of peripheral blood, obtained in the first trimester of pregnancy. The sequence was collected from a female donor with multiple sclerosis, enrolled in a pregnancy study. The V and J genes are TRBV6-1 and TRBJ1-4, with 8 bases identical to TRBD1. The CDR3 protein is CASSEQGAHEKLFF. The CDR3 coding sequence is TGTGCCAGCAGTGAACAGGGGGCTCATGAAAAACTGTTTTTT.